This T cell receptor beta chain appears in the sequencing data of a study of PD-L1 blockade in urothelial cancer. Looking at the study overall: About nine tenths of the roughly 29 patients comprised males who had bladder-origin urothelial cancer. Blood was evaluated 3 weeks (second dose) and 6 weeks after therapy began.

Study observations and caveats: Sub-median blood TCR clonality before treatment predicted longer survival.

The time point is: pretreatment peripheral blood. A total of 1 to 8 samples per patient were collected pretreatment and on-treatment. Assay used: immunoSEQ multiplex PCR; TCRdb lists only in-frame clones, some missing. This sample has about 55,000 clones, with approximately 80% found just once. Turning to this clone: Its antigen is currently unknown.

The junction had 12 bases not matched to a gene; V was cut back by 6 bases and J by 6 bases. CDR1 is SQVTM, CDR2 ANQGSEA, per germline. The CDR3 has 14 residues. This chain connects TRBV29-1 to TRBJ2-7, with 9 bases aligning to TRBD1. The specimen was PBMCs, collected around atezolizumab (anti-PD-L1) treatment. The receptor's source is a man aged 45-60 years with urothelial cancer. Here the CDR3 reads CSVGTGPGRGEQYF. CDR3 nucleotide sequence: TGCAGCGTGGGGACAGGGCCCGGAAGGGGCGAGCAGTACTTC.